This T cell receptor beta chain comes out of a study of cytomegalovirus exposure and HLA in healthy donors. Study observations and caveats: A later analysis revealed that TCR association rates differed between HLA loci, peaking at DRB1 and bottoming out at HLA-C. In a later analysis, at a false discovery rate of 0.05, under 20,000 TCR beta sequences matched HLA alleles. For presence/absence analyses, sequencing depth was assumed to be roughly uniform across donors.

There are 14 residues in the CDR3. Germline V gene data show CDR1 as MDHEN and CDR2 as SYDVKM. V shed 6 bases, J shed 5 bases, and the junction held 8 bases outside the gene matches. PCR primers comprised 60 Vbeta and 13 Jbeta primers. The data were produced by immunoSEQ multiplex PCR, yet TCRdb's version contains in-frame clones alone and is incomplete. Here the sample spans around 250,000 clones, about 86% being singletons. A remark on this clone: Its antigen is unidentified.

The TCR originated in an older woman in good health and CMV-seropositive. Sequenced material: PBMCs. The chain has TRBV28 and TRBJ1-1; the match to TRBD1 covers 8 bases. CDR3 in DNA: TGTGCCAGCAGACCAGGGACAGGAAAGACTGAAGCTTTCTTT. Its translation: CASRPGTGKTEAFF.